This T cell receptor (beta chain) came from a study of vaccination and CD4 T cells after COVID-19. Study context: Participants were administered two doses of either the BNT162b2 or the mRNA-1273 vaccine.

CDR1 and CDR2 from the germline V gene are LNHDA and SQIVND (reference sequence). This CDR3 has 15 amino acids. The V gene lost 1 base and the J gene lost 0 bases, with 7 bases spanning the gap. Comments on this clonotype: Its cognate antigen is unknown.

At the Johns Hopkins FTIC core, DNA taken from cultured CD4+ T cells was sequenced by way of the Oncomine TCR Beta short-read assay. MiXCR was run by TCRdb on the PCR reads, yielding one entry per CDR3 protein. This sample has some 15,000 distinct CDR3 sequences; roughly 54% occur once, and the top ten carry more than 8%. This sample's treatment: roughly 10-day PBMC culture with coronavirus spike peptide pools or control peptides (ViraFEST assay). With fresh IL-2 medium, half the medium was replaced on days 3 and 7. After 10 days of culture, CD4+ T cells were negatively selected. This clonotype originated in a human donor who had recovered from COVID-19. The sample here was CD4+ T cells from blood, cultured in vitro, taken before SARS-CoV-2 vaccination. V gene TRBV19 combines with J gene TRBJ2-4; D is perhaps TRBD1 or TRBD2 (5 bases each). CDR3 in DNA: TGTGCCAGTAGTATAGTTGGGACAGCCAAAAACATTCAGTACTTC. This codes for CASSIVGTAKNIQYF.